One sample yielded the 13 T cell receptor beta chains listed below, sequenced in a study of blood T cell repertoires in COVID-19. Clones were read by immunoSEQ multiplex PCR, and TCRdb kept only the in-frame ones, dropping some. This table has 140,000 or so clones, more than 75% appearing once. The sample was peripheral blood. Source of these receptors: a woman of 80 years or more with acute or convalescent COVID-19.

V is TRBV2 and J is TRBJ1-6; tentatively, D is TRBD1 (5 bases). This CDR3 contains 11 residues. Trimming took 1 base from V and 17 from J, leaving 9 bases between them. CDR1 is SNHLY, CDR2 FYNNEI, per germline. The CDR3 DNA is TGTGCCAGCAGTGAAGGGCCGACAGTCCACTTT. Translated, it gives CASSEGPTVHF.

This chain links TRBV28 with TRBJ2-5; the match to TRBD2 covers 9 bases. V lost 6 bases to trimming and J lost 2 bases; unmatched junction nucleotides: 7. The CDR3 loop spans 15 amino acids. In germline, CDR1 is MDHEN, CDR2 SYDVKM. The CDR3 reads CASSWRGGQQETQYF. CDR3 nucleotides: TGTGCCAGCAGCTGGCGGGGGGGGCAACAAGAGACCCAGTACTTC.

This chain joins TRBV18 and TRBJ1-1, with D maybe TRBD1 (5 bases). CDR1 is KGHSH, CDR2 LQKENI, per germline. This CDR3 comprises 16 residues. V was cut by 3 bases and J by 8 bases, with 22 bases left in between. The CDR3 sequence is CASSPGRGETPLEAFF. The CDR3 DNA reads as TGTGCCAGCTCACCGGGGCGGGGGGAAACCCCTCTAGAAGCTTTCTTT.

As DNA, the CDR3 is TGCGCCAGCGGTGCTTTGGGACAGTATAATTCACCCCTCCACTTT. It yields the protein CASGALGQYNSPLHF. The chain carries TRBV10-2 and TRBJ1-6; 7 bases are a match to TRBD1. Trimming removed 8 bases from V and 4 bases from J; junction bases left unmatched: 8. The CDR3 loop spans 15 amino acids. Germline V gene sequence: CDR1 WSHSY, CDR2 SAAADI.

The count of this clone is one. The chain carries TRBV11-3 and TRBJ2-1; 7 bases align to TRBD2. The CDR3 totals 17 residues. The germline V gene has CDR1 SGHNT and CDR2 YENEEA. The V and J ends lost 1 base and 1 base, in that order; junction bases with no gene match: 7. This CDR3 reads CASSLGIAGTSYNEQFF. The DNA for the CDR3 is TGTGCCAGCAGCTTAGGGATAGCGGGTACGTCCTACAATGAGCAGTTCTTC.

The chain combines TRBV4-2 with TRBJ2-5, with 12 bases aligning to TRBD2. The CDR3 totals 16 residues. The V gene end was trimmed by 3 bases and the J gene end by 4 bases; junction bases not matched to a gene: 6. Germline V gene data show CDR1 as LGHNA and CDR2 as YNFKEQ. Here the CDR3 reads CASSQSSGGALETQYF. CDR3 nucleotides: TGTGCCAGCAGCCAGTCTAGCGGGGGGGCCCTAGAGACCCAGTACTTC.

Concerning this clone: This same CDR3 is encoded by further DNA sequences in the sample. The chain couples TRBV5-1 to TRBJ1-1; D call uncertain. The CDR3 covers 14 residues. Per germline, CDR1 SGHRS and CDR2 YFSETQ. V lost 0 bases to trimming and J lost 1 base, with 7 bases between them. This CDR3 reads CASSLGAGNTEAFF. CDR3 nucleotide sequence: TGCGCCAGCAGCTTGGGGGCTGGGAACACTGAAGCTTTCTTT.

J is TRBJ2-5 and V is TRBV6-4; TRBD2 is a possible D gene (5 bases). The CDR3 loop spans 13 amino acids. Per germline, CDR1 MRHNA and CDR2 SNTAGT. V lost 4 bases and J 5 bases, leaving 11 bases between the germline ends. CDR3 in amino acids: CASSAQTGETQYF. The CDR3 DNA is TGTGCCAGCAGTGCACAAACGGGGGAGACCCAGTACTTC.

This sequence joins TRBV28 and TRBJ1-5; D might be TRBD1 (6 bases). Germline CDR1 is MDHEN and CDR2 is SYDVKM. The CDR3 spans 15 residues. V lost 1 base and J lost 5, with 12 bases in between. CDR3 DNA: TGTGCCAGCAGTTTATTGGGAAGGACAGATCAGCCCCAGCATTTT. Translated, it gives CASSLLGRTDQPQHF.

Only one count was recorded for this clone. The CDR3 reads CASRLRGSGNTIYF. Written as DNA, the CDR3 is TGTGCCAGCAGGCTACGGGGATCTGGAAACACCATATATTTT. This chain connects TRBV11-2 to TRBJ1-3, with D uncertain. V lost 6 bases and J 1 base, leaving 10 bases between the germline ends. Germline V gene sequence: CDR1 SGHAT, CDR2 FQNNGV. This CDR3 has 14 amino acids.

The table lists this clone with a count of one. The chain recombines TRBV12-3 or TRBV12-4 with TRBJ1-2; 8 nucleotides line up with TRBD1. With 7 bases clipped from V and 7 bases from J, the junction kept 8 bases outside the gene matches. The CDR3 contains 13 residues. As DNA, the CDR3 is TGTGCCAGCACCCACGGACAGGGTCGTGGCTACACCTTC. It encodes CASTHGQGRGYTF.

This CDR3 is CATSDDRVAAGTGELFF. CDR3 coding DNA: TGTGCCACCAGTGATGACAGGGTTGCCGCGGGCACCGGGGAGCTGTTTTTT. The chain is built from TRBV24-1 and TRBJ2-2, with 7 bases identical to TRBD1. Germline V lookup: CDR1 KGHDR, CDR2 SFDVKD. The CDR3 contains 17 residues. The V segment lost 3 bases and the J segment 4 bases; nucleotides outside the gene matches: 10.

In its sample, this clone was seen a few times. The V gene is TRBV3-1 (or the pseudogene TRBV3-2), the J gene TRBJ1-2, with TRBD1 as a possible D gene (5 bases). The CDR3 length is 15 residues. Germline V CDR1 and CDR2: LGHDT, YNNKEL (reference sequence). Trimming stripped 3 bases from V and 7 bases from J, with 18 bases between. CDR3 sequence (DNA): TGTGCCAGCAGCCACGCCTCGGGAGGGGCCCCTGGCTACACCTTC. Its translation is CASSHASGGAPGYTF.